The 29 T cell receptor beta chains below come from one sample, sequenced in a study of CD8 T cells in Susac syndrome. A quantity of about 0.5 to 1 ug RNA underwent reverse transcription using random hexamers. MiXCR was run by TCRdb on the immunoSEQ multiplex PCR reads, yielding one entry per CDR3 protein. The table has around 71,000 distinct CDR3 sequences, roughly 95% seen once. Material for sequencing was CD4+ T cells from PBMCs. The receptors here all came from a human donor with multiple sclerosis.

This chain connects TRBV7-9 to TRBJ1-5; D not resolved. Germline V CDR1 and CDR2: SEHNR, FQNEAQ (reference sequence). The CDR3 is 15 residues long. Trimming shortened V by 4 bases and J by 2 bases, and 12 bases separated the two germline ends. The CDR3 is CASSSMGGRNQPQHF. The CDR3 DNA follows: TGTGCCAGCAGCTCCATGGGAGGACGCAATCAGCCCCAGCATTTT.

CDR3 nucleotides: TGTGCCAGTGGGACTGTTCGCAATCAGCCCCAGCATTTT. It specifies CASGTVRNQPQHF. This sequence joins TRBV19 and TRBJ1-5, with TRBD1 as a possible D gene (5 bases). The CDR3 is 13 amino acids. CDR1 is LNHDA and CDR2 is SQIVND in the germline V gene (reference sequence). The V end lost 8 bases, the J end lost 2 bases, and 10 bases lay between the germline ends.

This CDR3 reads CASSYPAHEQYF. CDR3 coding DNA: TGCGCCAGCAGCTACCCTGCCCACGAGCAGTACTTC. The chain carries TRBV4-3 and TRBJ2-7; D is ambiguous. Deletions cut 5 bases from V and 5 bases from J, with 10 bases between. The CDR3 consists of 12 residues. CDR1 is LGHNA, CDR2 YSLEER, per germline.

The CDR3 sequence: CASSFPPRGGSPLHF. The CDR3 bases are TGTGCCAGCAGTTTCCCCCCCCGGGGTGGTTCACCCCTCCACTTT. The V gene is TRBV12-3 or TRBV12-4, the J gene TRBJ1-6, with D hard to call. V was trimmed by 3 bases and J by 9 bases, leaving 15 bases between them. The CDR3 runs to 15 residues.

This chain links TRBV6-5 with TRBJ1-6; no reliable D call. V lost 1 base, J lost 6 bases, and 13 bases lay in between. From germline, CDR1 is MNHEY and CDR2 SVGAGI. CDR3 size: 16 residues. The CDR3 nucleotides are TGTGCCAGCAGTTACTTCTTGGCAACCGGTAATTCACCCCTCCACTTT. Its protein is CASSYFLATGNSPLHF.

CDR3 sequence reads: CASSREVGELFF. The CDR3 DNA follows: TGTGCCAGTAGTCGGGAGGTCGGGGAGCTGTTTTTT. V is TRBV19 and J is TRBJ2-2, with 7 bases that match TRBD2. V lost 5 bases to trimming and J lost 7 bases; unmatched junction nucleotides: 1. The V gene's germline CDR1 is LNHDA and CDR2 SQIVND (reference sequence). The CDR3 totals 12 residues.

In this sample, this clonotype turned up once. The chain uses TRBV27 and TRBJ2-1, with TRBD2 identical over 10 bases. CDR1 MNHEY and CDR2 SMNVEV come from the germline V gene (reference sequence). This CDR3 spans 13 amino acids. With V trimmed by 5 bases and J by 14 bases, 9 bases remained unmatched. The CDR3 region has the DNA TGTGCCAGCAGTCCCGGTAAAGGACTAGCGGAGTTCTTC. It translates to CASSPGKGLAEFF.

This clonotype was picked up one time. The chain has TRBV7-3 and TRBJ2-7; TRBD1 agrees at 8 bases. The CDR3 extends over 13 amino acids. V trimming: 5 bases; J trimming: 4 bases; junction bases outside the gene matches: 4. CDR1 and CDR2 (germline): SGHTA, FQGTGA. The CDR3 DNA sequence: TGTGCCAGCAGCGCCACAGGGGGGTACGAGCAGTACTTC. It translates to CASSATGGYEQYF.

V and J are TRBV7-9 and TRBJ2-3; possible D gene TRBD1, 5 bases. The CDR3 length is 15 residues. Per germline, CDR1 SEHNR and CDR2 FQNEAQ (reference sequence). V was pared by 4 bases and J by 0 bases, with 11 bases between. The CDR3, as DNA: TGTGCCAGCAGCTCCGCAGGGCCTAGCACAGATACGCAGTATTTT. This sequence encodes CASSSAGPSTDTQYF.

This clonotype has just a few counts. Here the CDR3 reads CSVVNRVGHHEQYF. The DNA for the CDR3 is TGCAGCGTTGTTAACAGGGTTGGCCATCACGAGCAGTACTTC. The chain is built from TRBV29-1 and TRBJ2-7, with D possibly matching TRBD1 (6 bases). V was clipped by 4 bases and J by 5 bases, with 18 bases between them. CDR1 is SQVTM and CDR2 is ANQGSEA in the germline V gene. The length of the CDR3 is 14 residues.

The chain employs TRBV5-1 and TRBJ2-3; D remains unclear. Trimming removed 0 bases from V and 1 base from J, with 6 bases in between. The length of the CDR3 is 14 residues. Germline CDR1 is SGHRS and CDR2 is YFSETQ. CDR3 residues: CASSLELGTDTQYF. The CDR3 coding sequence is TGCGCCAGCAGCTTGGAGCTCGGCACAGATACGCAGTATTTT.

As DNA, the CDR3 is TGTGCCAGCAGCCAAGATGGTGGACAGGGAGCCTACGAGCAGTACTTC. Protein sequence: CASSQDGGQGAYEQYF. The chain is built from TRBV3-1 and TRBJ2-7, with TRBD1 matching over 8 bases. The germline CDR1 and CDR2 sequences are LGHDT and YNNKEL (reference sequence). Losses at the gene ends were 0 bases for V and 2 bases for J; bases not matched to a gene: 6. The CDR3 spans 16 residues.

CDR3 bases: TGTGCCAGCAGTTTTTCAGGCCAGGAGCTGTTTTTT. Translating gives CASSFSGQELFF. The rearrangement uses TRBV12-3 or TRBV12-4 and TRBJ2-2, with no clear D. This CDR3 spans 12 amino acids. The V gene lost 3 bases and the J gene lost 10 bases, with 9 bases spanning the gap.

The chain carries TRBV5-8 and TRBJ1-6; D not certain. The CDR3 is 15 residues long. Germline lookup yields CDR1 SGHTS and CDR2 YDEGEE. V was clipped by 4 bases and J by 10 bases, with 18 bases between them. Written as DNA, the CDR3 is TGTGCCAGCAGCACCCTTCTTTGGGAGGAATCACCCCTCCACTTT. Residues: CASSTLLWEESPLHF.

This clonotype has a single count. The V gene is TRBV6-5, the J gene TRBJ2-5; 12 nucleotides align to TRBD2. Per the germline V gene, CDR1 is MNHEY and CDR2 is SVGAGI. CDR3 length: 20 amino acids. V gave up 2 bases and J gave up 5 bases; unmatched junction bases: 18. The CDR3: CASSYAPPTSGGARGETQYF. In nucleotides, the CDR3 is TGTGCCAGCAGTTACGCCCCCCCGACTAGCGGGGGCGCGAGAGGGGAGACCCAGTACTTC.

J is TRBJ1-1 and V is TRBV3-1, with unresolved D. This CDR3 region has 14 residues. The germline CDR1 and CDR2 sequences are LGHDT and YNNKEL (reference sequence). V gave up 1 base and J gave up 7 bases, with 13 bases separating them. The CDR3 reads CASSQGWRENEAFF. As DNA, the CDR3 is TGTGCCAGCAGCCAAGGATGGAGGGAAAATGAAGCTTTCTTT.

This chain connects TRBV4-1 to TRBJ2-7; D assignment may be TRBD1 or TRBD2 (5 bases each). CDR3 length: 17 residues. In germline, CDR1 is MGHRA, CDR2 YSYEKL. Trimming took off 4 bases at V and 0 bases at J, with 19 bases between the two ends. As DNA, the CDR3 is TGCGCCAGCAGCCCCTGGGCCCTCAGGGACGCCTCCTACGAGCAGTACTTC. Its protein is CASSPWALRDASYEQYF.

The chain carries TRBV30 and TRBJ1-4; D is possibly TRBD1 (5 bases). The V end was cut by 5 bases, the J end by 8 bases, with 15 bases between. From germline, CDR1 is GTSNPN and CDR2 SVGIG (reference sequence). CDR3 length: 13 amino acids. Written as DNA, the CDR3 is TGTGCCTGGCGGGACCCTCGCTGGGAAAAACTGTTTTTT. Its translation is CAWRDPRWEKLFF.

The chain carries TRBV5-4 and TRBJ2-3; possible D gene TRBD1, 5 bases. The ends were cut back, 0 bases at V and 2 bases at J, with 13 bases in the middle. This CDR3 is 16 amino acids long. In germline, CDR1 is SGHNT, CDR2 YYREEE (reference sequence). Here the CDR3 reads CASSLGFAGITDTQYF. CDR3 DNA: TGTGCCAGCAGCTTGGGGTTTGCAGGGATCACAGATACGCAGTATTTT.

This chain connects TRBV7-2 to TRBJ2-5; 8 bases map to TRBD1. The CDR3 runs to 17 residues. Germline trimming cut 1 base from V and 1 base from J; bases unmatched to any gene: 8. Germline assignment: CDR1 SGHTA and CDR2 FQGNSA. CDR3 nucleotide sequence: TGTGCCAGCAGCTTAGTAGCACAGGGGGTACTCCAAGAGACCCAGTACTTC. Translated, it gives CASSLVAQGVLQETQYF.

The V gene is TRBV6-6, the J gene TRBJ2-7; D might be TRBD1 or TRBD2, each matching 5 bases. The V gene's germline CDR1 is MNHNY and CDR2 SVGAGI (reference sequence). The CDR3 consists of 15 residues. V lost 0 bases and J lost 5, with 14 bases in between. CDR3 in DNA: TGTGCCAGCAGTTACTCGAGGGCAGGGAACCACGAGCAGTACTTC. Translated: CASSYSRAGNHEQYF.

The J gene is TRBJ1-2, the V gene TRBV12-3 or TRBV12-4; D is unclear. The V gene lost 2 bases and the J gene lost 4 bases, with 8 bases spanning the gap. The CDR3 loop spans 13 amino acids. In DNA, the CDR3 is TGTGCCAGCAGTTTAAGGTCCTTCTATGGCTACACCTTC. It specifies CASSLRSFYGYTF.

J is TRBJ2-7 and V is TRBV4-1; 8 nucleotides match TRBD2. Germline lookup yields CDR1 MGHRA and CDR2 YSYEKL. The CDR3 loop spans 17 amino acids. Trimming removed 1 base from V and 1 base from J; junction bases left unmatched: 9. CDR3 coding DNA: TGCGCCAGCAGCCAAGTTAATTACGGGAGGGGGTCCTACGAGCAGTACTTC. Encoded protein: CASSQVNYGRGSYEQYF.

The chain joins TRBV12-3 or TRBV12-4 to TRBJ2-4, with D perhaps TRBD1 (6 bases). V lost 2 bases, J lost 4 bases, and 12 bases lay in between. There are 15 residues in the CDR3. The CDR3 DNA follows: TGTGCCAGCAGTTTATTCGGCAGGGGAAAAAACATTCAGTACTTC. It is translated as CASSLFGRGKNIQYF.

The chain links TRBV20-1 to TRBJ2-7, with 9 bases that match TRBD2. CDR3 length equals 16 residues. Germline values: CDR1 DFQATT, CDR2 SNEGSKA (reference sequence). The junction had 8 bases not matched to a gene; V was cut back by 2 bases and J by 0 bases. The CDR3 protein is CSARKAGGQGSYEQYF. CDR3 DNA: TGCAGTGCTAGAAAAGCGGGGGGCCAGGGCTCCTACGAGCAGTACTTC.

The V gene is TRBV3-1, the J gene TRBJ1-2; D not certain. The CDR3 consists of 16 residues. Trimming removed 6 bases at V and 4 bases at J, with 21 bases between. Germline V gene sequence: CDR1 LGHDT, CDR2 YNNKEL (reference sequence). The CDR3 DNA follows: TGTGCCAGCAGTCCAAGATTGAGCTCGGGGAGCTATGGCTACACCTTC. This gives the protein CASSPRLSSGSYGYTF. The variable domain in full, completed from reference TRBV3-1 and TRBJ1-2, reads DTAVSQTPKYLVTQMGNDKSIKCEQNLGHDTMYWYKQDSKKFLKIMFSYNNKELIINETVPNRFSPKSPDKAHLNLHINSLELGDSAVYFCASSPRLSSGSYGYTFGSGTRLTVV.

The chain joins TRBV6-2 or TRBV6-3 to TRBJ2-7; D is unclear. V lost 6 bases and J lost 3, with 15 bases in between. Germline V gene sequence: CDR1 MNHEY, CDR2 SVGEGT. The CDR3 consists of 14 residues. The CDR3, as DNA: TGTGCCAGCAGGCGAGGAGAGGCCTTCTACGAGCAGTACTTC. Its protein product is CASRRGEAFYEQYF.

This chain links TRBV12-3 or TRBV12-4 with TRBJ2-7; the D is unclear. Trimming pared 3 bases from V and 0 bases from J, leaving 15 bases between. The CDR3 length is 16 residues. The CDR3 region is CASSFWSGRTSYEQYF. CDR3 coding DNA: TGTGCCAGCAGTTTTTGGTCAGGACGCACCTCCTACGAGCAGTACTTC.

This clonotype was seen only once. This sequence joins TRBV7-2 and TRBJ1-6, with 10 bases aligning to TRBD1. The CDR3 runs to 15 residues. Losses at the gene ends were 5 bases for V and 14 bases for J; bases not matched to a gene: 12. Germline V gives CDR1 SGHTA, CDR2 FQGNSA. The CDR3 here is CASSPRDRGPSALHF. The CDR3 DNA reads TGTGCCAGCAGCCCAAGGGACAGGGGCCCCAGTGCCCTCCACTTT. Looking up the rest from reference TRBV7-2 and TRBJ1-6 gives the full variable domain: GAGVSQSPSNKVTEKGKDVELRCDPISGHTALYWYRQSLGQGLEFLIYFQGNSAPDKSGLPSDRFSAERTGGSVSTLTIQRTQQEDSAVYLCASSPRDRGPSALHFGNGTRLTVT.